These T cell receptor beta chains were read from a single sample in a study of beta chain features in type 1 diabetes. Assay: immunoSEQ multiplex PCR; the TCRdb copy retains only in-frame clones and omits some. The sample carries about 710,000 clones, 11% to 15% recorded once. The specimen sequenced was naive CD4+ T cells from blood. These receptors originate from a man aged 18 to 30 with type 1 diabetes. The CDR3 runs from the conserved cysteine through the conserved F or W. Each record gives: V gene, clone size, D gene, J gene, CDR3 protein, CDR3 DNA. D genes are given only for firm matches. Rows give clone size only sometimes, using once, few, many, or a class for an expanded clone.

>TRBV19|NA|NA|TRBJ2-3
CASSDITKDTQYF
TGTGCCAGTAGTGATATCACCAAAGATACGCAGTATTTT
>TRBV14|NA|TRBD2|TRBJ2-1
CASSPTLAGVDNEQFF
TGTGCCAGCAGCCCAACACTAGCGGGAGTGGACAATGAGCAGTTCTTC
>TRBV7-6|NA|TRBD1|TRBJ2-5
CASSLGQGKETQYF
TGTGCCAGCAGCCTAGGACAGGGCAAAGAGACCCAGTACTTC
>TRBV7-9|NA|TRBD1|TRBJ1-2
CASSLYNDRGDGYTF
TGTGCCAGCAGCTTATACAATGACAGGGGCGATGGCTACACCTTC
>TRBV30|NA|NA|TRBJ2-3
CAWSPPPISDTQYF
TGTGCCTGGAGTCCCCCCCCTATTAGTGATACGCAGTATTTT
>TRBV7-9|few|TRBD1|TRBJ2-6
CASSAPRDRVGTGANVLTF
TGTGCCAGCAGCGCACCCCGGGACAGGGTGGGGACTGGGGCCAACGTCCTGACTTTC
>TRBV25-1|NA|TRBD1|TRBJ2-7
CASTDPGTATYEQYF
TGTGCCAGCACCGATCCCGGGACAGCTACCTACGAGCAGTACTTC
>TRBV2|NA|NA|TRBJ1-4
CASRVSGEKLFF
TGTGCCAGCCGGGTCTCGGGTGAAAAACTGTTTTTT
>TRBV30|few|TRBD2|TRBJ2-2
CAWSVQLAGTNTGELFF
TGTGCCTGGAGTGTACAGCTAGCGGGGACGAACACCGGGGAGCTGTTTTTT
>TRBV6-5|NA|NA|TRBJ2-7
CASSSIHGEQYF
TGTGCCAGCAGTTCGATACACGGAGAGCAGTACTTC
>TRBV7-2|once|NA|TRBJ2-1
CASKGVGNEQFF
TGTGCCAGCAAGGGTGTAGGCAATGAGCAGTTCTTC
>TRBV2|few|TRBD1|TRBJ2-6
CASRDRAPGANVLTF
TGTGCCAGCCGGGACAGGGCCCCTGGGGCCAACGTCCTGACTTTC
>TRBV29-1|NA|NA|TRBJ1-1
CSVPSEQGWTEAFF
TGCAGCGTTCCATCTGAGCAGGGTTGGACTGAAGCTTTCTTT
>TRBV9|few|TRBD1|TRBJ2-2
CASSTRGQGSTGELFF
TGTGCCAGCAGCACACGGGGACAGGGTAGCACCGGGGAGCTGTTTTTT
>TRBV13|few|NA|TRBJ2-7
CASSLWGRRRYYEQYF
TGTGCCAGCAGCTTATGGGGCAGGCGCCGTTACTACGAGCAGTACTTC
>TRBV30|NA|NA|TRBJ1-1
CACRLGGTEAFF
TGTGCCTGCAGGTTAGGGGGCACTGAAGCTTTCTTT
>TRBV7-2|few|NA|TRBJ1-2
CASSPGPGRDLGYTF
TGTGCCAGCAGCCCAGGACCCGGAAGGGACCTTGGCTACACCTTC
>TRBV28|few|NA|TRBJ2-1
CASSSTKQFF
TGTGCCAGCAGTTCCACTAAGCAGTTCTTC
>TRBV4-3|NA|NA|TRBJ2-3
CASSPPSTDTQYF
TGCGCCAGCAGCCCTCCAAGCACAGATACGCAGTATTTT
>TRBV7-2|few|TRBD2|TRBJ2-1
CASSLEQRGRLNEQFF
TGTGCCAGCAGCTTAGAACAGCGGGGAAGGTTAAATGAGCAGTTCTTC
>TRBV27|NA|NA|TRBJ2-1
CASRASSYNEQFF
TGTGCCAGCAGGGCAAGCTCCTACAATGAGCAGTTCTTC
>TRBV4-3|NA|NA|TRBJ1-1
CASSQDFGIGTEAFF
TGCGCCAGCAGCCAAGATTTCGGGATAGGGACTGAAGCTTTCTTT
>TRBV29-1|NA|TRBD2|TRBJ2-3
CSVGTSGFTDTQYF
TGCAGCGTAGGAACTAGCGGTTTCACAGATACGCAGTATTTT
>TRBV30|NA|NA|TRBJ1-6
CAWRGQPSHPHWPLHF
TGTGCCTGGAGAGGGCAGCCATCCCACCCACACTGGCCCCTCCACTTT
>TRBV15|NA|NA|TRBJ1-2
CATSGGEGPYGYTF
TGTGCCACCAGCGGAGGGGAGGGCCCGTATGGCTACACCTTC
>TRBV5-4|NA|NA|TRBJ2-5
CASSPGSQETQYF
TGTGCCAGCAGCCCGGGATCCCAAGAGACCCAGTACTTC
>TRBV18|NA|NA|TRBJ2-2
CASSQPNTNTGELFF
TGTGCCAGCTCTCAACCGAACACGAACACCGGGGAGCTGTTTTTT
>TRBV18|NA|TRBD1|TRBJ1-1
CASSPSDRLNTEAFF
TGTGCCAGCTCACCCTCGGACAGGTTGAACACTGAAGCTTTCTTT
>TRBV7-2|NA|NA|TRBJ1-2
CASSSQPGQPSYGYTF
TGTGCCAGCAGCTCTCAACCGGGACAACCTTCCTATGGCTACACCTTC
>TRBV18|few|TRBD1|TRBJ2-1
CASSRDSNEQFF
TGTGCCAGCTCACGGGACAGTAATGAGCAGTTCTTC
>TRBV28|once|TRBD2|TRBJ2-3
CASTLSRLAGGTDTQYF
TGTGCCAGCACTTTAAGTCGACTAGCGGGAGGTACAGATACGCAGTATTTT
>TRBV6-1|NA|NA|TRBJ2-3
CASSEAGRRDTQYF
TGTGCCAGCAGTGAAGCCGGGAGAAGGGATACGCAGTATTTT
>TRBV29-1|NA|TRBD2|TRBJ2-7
CSVVGGRDAYEQYF
TGCAGCGTTGTGGGCGGGAGGGACGCCTACGAGCAGTACTTC
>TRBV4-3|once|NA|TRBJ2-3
CASSQDASSTDTQYF
TGCGCCAGCAGCCAAGACGCTAGCAGCACAGATACGCAGTATTTT
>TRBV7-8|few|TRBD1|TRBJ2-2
CASRQGQGPELFF
TGTGCCAGCAGACAAGGACAGGGACCGGAGCTGTTTTTT
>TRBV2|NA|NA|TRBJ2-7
CASSEARGSYEQYF
TGTGCCAGCAGTGAAGCTCGGGGATCCTACGAGCAGTACTTC
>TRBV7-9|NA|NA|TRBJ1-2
CASSPVREYGYTF
TGTGCCAGCAGCCCCGTCAGAGAGTATGGCTACACCTTC
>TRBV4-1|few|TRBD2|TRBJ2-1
CASSQGVAGNNEQFF
TGCGCCAGCAGCCAAGGGGTAGCGGGAAACAATGAGCAGTTCTTC
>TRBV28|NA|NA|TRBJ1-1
CASSLRPDTEAFF
TGTGCCAGCAGTTTGCGCCCGGACACTGAAGCTTTCTTT
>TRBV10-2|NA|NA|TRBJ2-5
CASRDGQETQYF
TGCGCCAGCAGGGATGGGCAAGAGACCCAGTACTTC
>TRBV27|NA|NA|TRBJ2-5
CASSKDGRVTQYF
TGTGCCAGCTCCAAAGACGGGAGAGTGACCCAGTACTTC
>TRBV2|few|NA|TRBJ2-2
CASRSGANTGELFF
TGTGCCAGCAGGTCCGGGGCGAACACCGGGGAGCTGTTTTTT
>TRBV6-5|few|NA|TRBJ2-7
CATFPTGSPLYEQYF
TGTGCCACATTCCCGACAGGCTCGCCCCTCTACGAGCAGTACTTC
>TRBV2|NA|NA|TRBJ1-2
CASSMTENYGYTF
TGTGCCAGCAGTATGACGGAGAACTATGGCTACACCTTC
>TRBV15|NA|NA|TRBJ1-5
CATSRDGGAVLKPQHF
TGTGCCACCAGCAGAGACGGGGGGGCTGTCTTAAAGCCCCAGCATTTT
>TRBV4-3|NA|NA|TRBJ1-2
CASSQEKRLGGYTF
TGCGCCAGCAGCCAAGAAAAGAGGTTAGGTGGCTACACCTTC
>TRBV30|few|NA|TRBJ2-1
CAWKMSEQFF
TGTGCCTGGAAGATGAGCGAGCAGTTCTTC
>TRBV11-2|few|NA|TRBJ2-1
CASSPANEQFF
TGTGCCAGCAGTCCTGCGAATGAGCAGTTCTTC
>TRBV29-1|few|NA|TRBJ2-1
CSDKRGGSYEQFF
TGCAGCGACAAGAGGGGGGGATCCTATGAGCAGTTCTTC
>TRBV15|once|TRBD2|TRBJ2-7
CATRSSGGYYEQYF
TGTGCCACCAGGTCTAGCGGGGGTTACTACGAGCAGTACTTC
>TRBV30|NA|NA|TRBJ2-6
CAWSVLAGRGIAGANVLTF
TGTGCCTGGAGTGTACTGGCAGGCCGAGGGATAGCCGGGGCCAACGTCCTGACTTTC
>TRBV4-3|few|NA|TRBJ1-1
CASSQTGTGAEAFF
TGCGCCAGCAGCCAAACAGGGACGGGGGCTGAAGCTTTCTTT
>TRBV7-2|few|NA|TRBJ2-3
CASSPRWRAGTGIDTQYF
TGTGCCAGCAGCCCCCGTTGGAGAGCGGGTACGGGAATAGATACGCAGTATTTT
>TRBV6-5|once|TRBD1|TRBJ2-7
CASSPRGPYEQYF
TGTGCCAGCAGCCCCAGGGGGCCCTACGAGCAGTACTTC
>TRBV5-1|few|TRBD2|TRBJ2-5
CASRGTSGQETQYF
TGCGCCAGCAGGGGGACTAGCGGCCAAGAGACCCAGTACTTC